The rows below give T cell receptor beta chains drawn from one sample of a study of blood T cell repertoires in COVID-19. Produced via immunoSEQ multiplex PCR; TCRdb's table is partial and in-frame only. The table has some 500,000 clones, 85% to 90% seen once. The sequenced material came from peripheral blood. The receptors here all came from a woman in her fifties or sixties with COVID-19, enrolled during active disease. The CDR3 runs from the conserved cysteine through the conserved F or W. D genes are given only for firm matches. The size of a clone is reported for some rows only, either as once, few or many, or as a class for expanded clones.

V: TRBV29-1; J: TRBJ2-7; size: -; D: -; DNA: TGCAGCGCCTCGAACCTAGACTACGAGCAGTACTTC; CDR3: CSASNLDYEQYF
V: TRBV12-3/TRBV12-4; J: TRBJ2-7; size: -; D: -; DNA: TGTGCCAGCAGTTGGAGCTCCTACGAGCAGTACTTC; CDR3: CASSWSSYEQYF
V: TRBV12-3/TRBV12-4; J: TRBJ1-2; size: -; D: -; DNA: TGTGCCAGCACCAAACAGCCCTATGGCTACACCTTC; CDR3: CASTKQPYGYTF
V: TRBV30; J: TRBJ1-3; size: -; D: TRBD1; DNA: TGTGCCTGGGGAAGTGGGGACAGTGGCGGAAACACCATATATTTT; CDR3: CAWGSGDSGGNTIYF
V: TRBV18; J: TRBJ2-2; size: -; D: -; DNA: TGTGCCAGCTCACCTAGAAGTAACACCGGGGAGCTGTTTTTT; CDR3: CASSPRSNTGELFF
V: TRBV24-1; J: TRBJ2-2; size: -; D: -; DNA: TGTGCCACCGAGGACAGCAACACCGGGGAGCTGTTTTTT; CDR3: CATEDSNTGELFF
V: TRBV5-6; J: TRBJ1-2; size: -; D: -; DNA: TGTGCCAGCAGCTTGATCACAGGGACTAACTATGGCTACACCTTC; CDR3: CASSLITGTNYGYTF
V: TRBV7-8; J: TRBJ1-5; size: -; D: TRBD1; DNA: TGTGCCAGCAGCTTAGGGCAGGGGGCTTATCAGCCCCAGCATTTT; CDR3: CASSLGQGAYQPQHF
V: TRBV30; J: TRBJ2-3; size: once; D: TRBD1; DNA: TGTGCCTGGGGGACAGGGTCTACCCCAGATACGCAGTATTTT; CDR3: CAWGTGSTPDTQYF
V: TRBV5-6; J: TRBJ1-1; size: -; D: -; DNA: TGTGCCAGCAGCCGTCCGACAGGTGACACTGAAGCTTTCTTT; CDR3: CASSRPTGDTEAFF
V: TRBV11-2; J: TRBJ1-1; size: -; D: -; DNA: TGTGCCAGCAGCTTAGATTGGGCGGGCAGAGTGAACACTGAAGCTTTCTTT; CDR3: CASSLDWAGRVNTEAFF
V: TRBV7-6; J: TRBJ2-3; size: -; D: TRBD2; DNA: TGTGCCAGCAGCCCAGGAATAGTGGGGGGGGGAGATACGCAGTATTTT; CDR3: CASSPGIVGGGDTQYF
V: TRBV5-1; J: TRBJ2-1; size: -; D: -; DNA: TGCGCCAGCAGCCCGGTCCAGGGGCGAGGAGAAGAGCAGTTCTTC; CDR3: CASSPVQGRGEEQFF
V: TRBV24-1; J: TRBJ2-7; size: -; D: TRBD2; DNA: TGTGCCACCAGTCCCAGCGGGGGCCCGGGGGAGCAGTACTTC; CDR3: CATSPSGGPGEQYF
V: TRBV10-1; J: TRBJ1-2; size: -; D: TRBD1; DNA: TGCGCCAGCAGTGAGTCTCACAGGGGATTTGGTGGCTACACCTTC; CDR3: CASSESHRGFGGYTF
V: TRBV21-1; J: TRBJ1-1; size: -; D: -; DNA: TGTGCCAGCAGCAAAGGTTGGGACAGGAACACTGAAGCTTTCTTT; CDR3: CASSKGWDRNTEAFF
V: TRBV6-6; J: TRBJ1-5; size: -; D: TRBD1; DNA: TGTGCCAGCAGTCCCCAGGGGGCGGGCCAGCCCCAGCATTTT; CDR3: CASSPQGAGQPQHF
V: TRBV5-5; J: TRBJ1-6; size: few; D: -; DNA: TGTGCCAGCAGCTTGGATGCGGGTTCACCCCTCCACTTT; CDR3: CASSLDAGSPLHF
V: TRBV5-6; J: TRBJ2-7; size: -; D: TRBD1; DNA: TGTGCCAGCAGCTCCCAGGGGGCGCTCCTTTACGAGCAGTACTTC; CDR3: CASSSQGALLYEQYF
V: TRBV5-1; J: TRBJ2-1; size: -; D: TRBD2; DNA: TGCGCCAGCAGCGACACCGGGACTAGCGGGGGGCTAATTATGGATGAGCAGTTCTTC; CDR3: CASSDTGTSGGLIMDEQFF
V: TRBV5-8; J: TRBJ2-5; size: -; D: -; DNA: TGTGCCAGCAGCTTGGACAGGGTTAAGACCCAGTACTTC; CDR3: CASSLDRVKTQYF
V: TRBV5-1; J: TRBJ2-7; size: -; D: -; DNA: TGCGCCAGCAGCTACTCCTCCGAGCAGTACTTC; CDR3: CASSYSSEQYF
V: TRBV6-5; J: TRBJ2-7; size: -; D: -; DNA: TGTGCCAGCAGTAAGGGACTGAACTACGAGCAGTACTTC; CDR3: CASSKGLNYEQYF
V: TRBV7-9; J: TRBJ1-4; size: -; D: TRBD1; DNA: TGTGCCAGCAGCTTAGCGGGATACAGGGGGGGAGAAAAACTGTTTTTT; CDR3: CASSLAGYRGGEKLFF
V: TRBV6-2/TRBV6-3; J: TRBJ1-5; size: once; D: TRBD1; DNA: TGTGCCAGCAGCTCAGACAGGGTACGGCCCCAGCATTTT; CDR3: CASSSDRVRPQHF
V: TRBV19; J: TRBJ1-1; size: -; D: TRBD1; DNA: TGTGCCAGTAGTATAGTCAGGGGGCGGATAGAGCTGAACACTGAAGCTTTCTTT; CDR3: CASSIVRGRIELNTEAFF
V: TRBV11-2; J: TRBJ2-7; size: -; D: TRBD2; DNA: TGTGCCAGCAGCTTAGCGGGGGGGCAGTACGAGCAGTACTTC; CDR3: CASSLAGGQYEQYF
V: TRBV9; J: TRBJ2-2; size: -; D: TRBD2; DNA: TGTGCCAGCAGCGTCGGGACTAGCGGGGGGGCAGGCACCGGGGAGCTGTTTTTT; CDR3: CASSVGTSGGAGTGELFF
V: TRBV5-4; J: TRBJ2-5; size: -; D: -; DNA: TGTGCCAGCAGCTTGGCGGGTAAAGAGACCCAGTACTTC; CDR3: CASSLAGKETQYF
V: TRBV7-2; J: TRBJ1-2; size: -; D: TRBD1; DNA: TGTGCCAGCAGCTACCGTGGGGGGACAGGGTTCTATGGCTACACCTTC; CDR3: CASSYRGGTGFYGYTF
V: TRBV29-1; J: TRBJ2-2; size: -; D: -; DNA: TGCAGCGTTGTCAGGGGCGGTGCCGGGGAGCTGTTTTTT; CDR3: CSVVRGGAGELFF
V: TRBV5-4; J: TRBJ1-6; size: few; D: TRBD1; DNA: TGTGCCAGCAGCTTGGGATGGGACAGGGGGAATTCACCCCTCCACTTT; CDR3: CASSLGWDRGNSPLHF
V: TRBV6-6; J: TRBJ1-1; size: -; D: -; DNA: TGTGCCAGCAGTTACTCCCCTAACTACCCCGGGAATGAAGCTTTCTTT; CDR3: CASSYSPNYPGNEAFF
V: TRBV2; J: TRBJ1-2; size: -; D: -; DNA: TGTGCCAGCAGTGTCGGGGGGGACCCCCTTATGGGCTACACCTTC; CDR3: CASSVGGDPLMGYTF
V: TRBV6-5; J: TRBJ1-2; size: once; D: -; DNA: TGTGCCAGCAGCCCGACTCCTAACTATGGCTACACCTTC; CDR3: CASSPTPNYGYTF
V: TRBV3-1/TRBV3-2; J: TRBJ2-2; size: -; D: -; DNA: TGTGCCAGCAGCCAATCCAGGGGTGCCGGGGAGCTGTTTTTT; CDR3: CASSQSRGAGELFF
V: TRBV11-2; J: TRBJ1-2; size: -; D: TRBD1; DNA: TGTGCCAGCAGCTTAGATTTAGGGACAGGGTTCTATGGCTACACCTTC; CDR3: CASSLDLGTGFYGYTF
V: TRBV12-3/TRBV12-4; J: TRBJ1-1; size: -; D: TRBD1; DNA: TGTGCCAGCAGTCGGACAGGCGACACTGAAGCTTTCTTT; CDR3: CASSRTGDTEAFF
V: TRBV15; J: TRBJ2-7; size: -; D: TRBD2; DNA: TGTGCCACCCCGGTTAGCGGGGGGGCCTTCAACCCCTACGAGCAGTACTTC; CDR3: CATPVSGGAFNPYEQYF
V: TRBV19; J: TRBJ1-5; size: once; D: TRBD1; DNA: TGTGCCAGTAGTCGGGGACAGGGGGGGAATCAGCCCCAGCATTTT; CDR3: CASSRGQGGNQPQHF
V: TRBV19; J: TRBJ2-5; size: once; D: TRBD1; DNA: TGTGCCAGTAGTGGGCGGGACAGGGGAAAGACCCAGTACTTC; CDR3: CASSGRDRGKTQYF
V: TRBV28; J: TRBJ2-4; size: -; D: -; DNA: TGTGCCAGCAGACTAAGCTCAGGGGCCAACATTCAGTACTTC; CDR3: CASRLSSGANIQYF
V: TRBV5-1; J: TRBJ1-2; size: few; D: -; DNA: TGCGCCAGCAGCTTGGAGTCAGGGCCCTATGGCTACACCTTC; CDR3: CASSLESGPYGYTF
V: TRBV30; J: TRBJ2-1; size: -; D: TRBD1; DNA: TGTGCCTGGATACAGGGGGCATCGAATGAGCAGTTCTTC; CDR3: CAWIQGASNEQFF
V: TRBV9; J: TRBJ2-5; size: -; D: TRBD2; DNA: TGTGCCAGCAGCGTAGGAGTCGGACTAGCGGTCAATCGAGAGACCCAGTACTTC; CDR3: CASSVGVGLAVNRETQYF
V: TRBV18; J: TRBJ2-2; size: -; D: TRBD1; DNA: TGTGCCAGCTCCCTCGGGACAGGGACGGCCGGGGAGCTGTTTTTT; CDR3: CASSLGTGTAGELFF
V: TRBV18; J: TRBJ2-5; size: -; D: -; DNA: TGTGCCAGCTCTCCCAGAGAGGGTCGGGAGACCCAGTACTTC; CDR3: CASSPREGRETQYF
V: TRBV24-1; J: TRBJ2-3; size: -; D: TRBD2; DNA: TGTGCCCCCAGTGATCCTTTGGGGGGCGGGGGGAGCACAGATACGCAGTATTTT; CDR3: CAPSDPLGGGGSTDTQYF
V: TRBV3-1/TRBV3-2; J: TRBJ2-3; size: -; D: TRBD1; DNA: TGTGCCAGCAGCCATAGGACAGGGGGCTGGACAGATACGCAGTATTTT; CDR3: CASSHRTGGWTDTQYF
V: TRBV4-2; J: TRBJ2-7; size: -; D: TRBD2; DNA: TGTGCCAGCAGCCCCACTCTGGCGCGGGGGGACTCCTACGAGCAGTACTTC; CDR3: CASSPTLARGDSYEQYF
V: TRBV24-1; J: TRBJ2-3; size: -; D: -; DNA: TGTGCCACCAGTGTTCAGGGGGGTGGCACAGATACGCAGTATTTT; CDR3: CATSVQGGGTDTQYF
V: TRBV5-6; J: TRBJ1-5; size: -; D: -; DNA: TGTGCCAGCAGCTTGGATCCTTATAGCAATCAGCCCCAGCATTTT; CDR3: CASSLDPYSNQPQHF
V: TRBV6-6; J: TRBJ2-7; size: -; D: TRBD2; DNA: TGTGCCAGCAGTAGATTTGGGACTAGCGGGGGGGCCTACGAGCAGTACTTC; CDR3: CASSRFGTSGGAYEQYF
V: TRBV5-4; J: TRBJ1-6; size: -; D: TRBD1; DNA: TGTGCCAGCAGCCGTCGGGGACAGTATAATTCACCCCTCCACTTT; CDR3: CASSRRGQYNSPLHF
V: TRBV12-2; J: TRBJ1-2; size: -; D: -; DNA: TGTGCAAGTCGCTTCGTGGGAAAGAGGGGGCACGGGTATGGCTACACCTTC; CDR3: CASRFVGKRGHGYGYTF
V: TRBV6-6; J: TRBJ1-5; size: -; D: -; DNA: TGTGCCAGCAGCCATACAGTGGATCAGCCCCAGCATTTT; CDR3: CASSHTVDQPQHF